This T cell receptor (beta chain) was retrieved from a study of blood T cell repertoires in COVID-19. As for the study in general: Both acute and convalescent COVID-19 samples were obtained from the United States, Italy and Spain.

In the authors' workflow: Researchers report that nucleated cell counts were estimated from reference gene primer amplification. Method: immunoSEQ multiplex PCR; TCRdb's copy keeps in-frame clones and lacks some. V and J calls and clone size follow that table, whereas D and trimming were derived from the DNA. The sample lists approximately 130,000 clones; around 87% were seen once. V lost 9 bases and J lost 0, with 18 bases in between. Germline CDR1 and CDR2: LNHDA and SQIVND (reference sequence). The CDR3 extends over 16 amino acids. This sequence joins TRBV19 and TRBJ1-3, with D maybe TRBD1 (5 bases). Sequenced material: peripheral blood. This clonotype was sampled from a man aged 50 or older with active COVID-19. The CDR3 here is CASQTGLPSSGNTIYF. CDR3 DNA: TGTGCCAGCCAAACGGGACTTCCGAGCTCTGGAAACACCATATATTTT.